Sequencing of this TCR beta chain was carried out in a study of neurological immune-mediated disorders. Study-level findings and limits: Private repertoires in all groups were suggested by the absence of shared CDR3 amino acid sequences among expanded clones across subjects.

This clonotype showed up many times. Its target is unknown. The making of cDNA relied on 5'RACE with 10-nucleotide random UMIs. In every sequencing run, more than 170 million TCR-beta sequences were generated from 15-18 subjects. One entry per CDR3 protein results from TCRdb running MiXCR on the 5' RACE reads. In the table there are tens of thousands of distinct CDR3 sequences, less than 3.5% of which are singletons. The time point here: longitudinal time-point 1 (baseline). Libraries used 2 million unsorted PBMCs kept frozen in RNAlater. V lost 9 bases and J lost 3, with 17 bases in between. The length of the CDR3 is 15 residues. The germline V gene has CDR1 SGHAT and CDR2 FQNNGV.

What was sequenced was PBMCs. The receptor's source is a woman in her sixties or seventies with multiple sclerosis. The chain couples TRBV11-2 to TRBJ2-2; TRBD1 is a possible D gene (8 bases). CDR3 sequence reads: CASPRQGRDTGELFF. The CDR3 nucleotides are TGTGCCAGTCCGCGACAGGGGAGGGACACCGGGGAGCTGTTTTTT.